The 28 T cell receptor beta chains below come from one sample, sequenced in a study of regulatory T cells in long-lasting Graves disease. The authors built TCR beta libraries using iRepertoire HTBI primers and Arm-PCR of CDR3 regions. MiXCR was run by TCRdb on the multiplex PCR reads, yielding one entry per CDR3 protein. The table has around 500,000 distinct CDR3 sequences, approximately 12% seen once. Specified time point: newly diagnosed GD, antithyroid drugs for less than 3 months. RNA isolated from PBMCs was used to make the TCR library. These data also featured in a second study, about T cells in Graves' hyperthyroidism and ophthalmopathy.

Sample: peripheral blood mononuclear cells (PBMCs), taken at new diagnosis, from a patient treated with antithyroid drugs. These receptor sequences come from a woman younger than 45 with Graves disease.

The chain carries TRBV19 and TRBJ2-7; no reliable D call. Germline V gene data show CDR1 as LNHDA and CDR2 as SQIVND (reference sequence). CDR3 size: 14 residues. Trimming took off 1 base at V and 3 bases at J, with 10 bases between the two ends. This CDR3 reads CASSIGASHYEQYF. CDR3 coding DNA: TGTGCCAGTAGTATAGGGGCCAGCCACTACGAGCAGTACTTC.

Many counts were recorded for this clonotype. The CDR3 nucleotides are TGTGCCAGCAGTGAAGACTCAGGGGAGGGTCAGCCCCAGCATTTT. Its protein product is CASSEDSGEGQPQHF. The V and J genes are TRBV6-1 and TRBJ1-5, with a possible D match to TRBD1 (6 bases). The CDR3 loop spans 15 amino acids. CDR1 and CDR2 (germline): MNHNS, SASEGT. The ends were cut back, 1 base at V and 6 bases at J, with 13 bases in the middle.

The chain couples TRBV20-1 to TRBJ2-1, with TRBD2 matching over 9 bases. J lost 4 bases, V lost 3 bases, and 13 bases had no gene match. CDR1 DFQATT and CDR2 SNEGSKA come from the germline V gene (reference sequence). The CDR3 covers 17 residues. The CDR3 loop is CSASGVAGERGYNEQFF. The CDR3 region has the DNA TGCAGTGCTAGTGGGGTAGCGGGGGAAAGGGGTTACAATGAGCAGTTCTTC.

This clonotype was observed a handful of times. CDR3 protein: CASSLRLAGVVSYEQYF. The CDR3, as DNA: TGTGCCAGCAGCTTGAGACTAGCGGGGGTCGTATCCTACGAGCAGTACTTC. The chain recombines TRBV7-2 with TRBJ2-7, with 12 bases that match TRBD2. CDR3 length equals 17 residues. V was pared by 3 bases and J by 1 base, with 7 bases of the junction left unmatched. Germline V lookup: CDR1 SGHTA, CDR2 FQGNSA.

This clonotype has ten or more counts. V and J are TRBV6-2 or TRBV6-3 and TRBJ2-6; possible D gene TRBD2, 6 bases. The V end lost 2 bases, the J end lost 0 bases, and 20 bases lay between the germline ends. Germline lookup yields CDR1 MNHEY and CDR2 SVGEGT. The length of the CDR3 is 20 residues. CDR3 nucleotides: TGTGCCAGCAGTTACCTTGGGTGGGGGGAACTCAGCTCTGGGGCCAACGTCCTGACTTTC. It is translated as CASSYLGWGELSSGANVLTF.

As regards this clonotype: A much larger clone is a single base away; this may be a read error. The CDR3 nucleotides are TGTGCCAGCAGTTTAATACTAGAGGCAGATACGCGGTATTTT. Protein sequence: CASSLILEADTRYF. This rearrangement joins TRBV27 to TRBJ2-3; D may be TRBD2 (5 bases). Germline CDR1 and CDR2: MNHEY and SMNVEV (reference sequence). The CDR3 contains 14 residues.

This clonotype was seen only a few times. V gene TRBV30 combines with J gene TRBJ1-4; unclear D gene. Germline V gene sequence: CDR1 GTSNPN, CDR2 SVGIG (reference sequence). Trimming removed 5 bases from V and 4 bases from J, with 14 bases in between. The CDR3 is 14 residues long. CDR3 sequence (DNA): TGTGCCTGGCAACCGGGCCCACGTAATGAAAAACTGTTTTTT. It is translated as CAWQPGPRNEKLFF.

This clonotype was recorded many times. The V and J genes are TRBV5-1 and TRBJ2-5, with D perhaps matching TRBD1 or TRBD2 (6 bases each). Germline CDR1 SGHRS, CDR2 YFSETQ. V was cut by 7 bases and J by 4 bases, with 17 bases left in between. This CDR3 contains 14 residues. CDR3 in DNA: TGCGCCAGCCGAGAGGGGGAGGTTGGAGAGACCCAGTACTTC. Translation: CASREGEVGETQYF.

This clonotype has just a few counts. The CDR3 is CASSLYGTAGNQPQHF. CDR3 DNA: TGTGCCAGCAGCTTGTACGGGACAGCCGGCAATCAGCCCCAGCATTTT. This sequence joins TRBV7-2 and TRBJ1-5, with 7 bases aligning to TRBD1. This CDR3 region has 16 residues. With V trimmed by 3 bases and J by 2 bases, 7 bases remained unmatched. The germline V gene has CDR1 SGHTA and CDR2 FQGNSA. The variable domain in full, completed from reference TRBV7-2 and TRBJ1-5, reads GAGVSQSPSNKVTEKGKDVELRCDPISGHTALYWYRQSLGQGLEFLIYFQGNSAPDKSGLPSDRFSAERTGGSVSTLTIQRTQQEDSAVYLCASSLYGTAGNQPQHFGDGTRLSIL.

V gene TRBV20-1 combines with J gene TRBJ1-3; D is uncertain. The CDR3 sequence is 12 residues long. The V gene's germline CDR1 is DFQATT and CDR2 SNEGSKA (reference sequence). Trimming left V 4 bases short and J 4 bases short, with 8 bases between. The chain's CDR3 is CSATGKGNTIYF. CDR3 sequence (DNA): TGCAGTGCTACCGGGAAGGGAAACACCATATATTTT.

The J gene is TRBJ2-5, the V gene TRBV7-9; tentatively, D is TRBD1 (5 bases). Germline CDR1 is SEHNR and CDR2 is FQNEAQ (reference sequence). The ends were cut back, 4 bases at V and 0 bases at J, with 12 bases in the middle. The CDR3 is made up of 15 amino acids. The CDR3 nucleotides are TGTGCCAGCAGCTCCTACAAGGGGAACCAAGAGACCCAGTACTTC. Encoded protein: CASSSYKGNQETQYF. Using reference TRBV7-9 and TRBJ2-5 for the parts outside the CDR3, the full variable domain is DTGVSQNPRHKITKRGQNVTFRCDPISEHNRLYWYRQTLGQGPEFLTYFQNEAQLEKSRLLSDRFSAERPKGSFSTLEIQRTEQGDSAMYLCASSSYKGNQETQYFGPGTRLLVL.

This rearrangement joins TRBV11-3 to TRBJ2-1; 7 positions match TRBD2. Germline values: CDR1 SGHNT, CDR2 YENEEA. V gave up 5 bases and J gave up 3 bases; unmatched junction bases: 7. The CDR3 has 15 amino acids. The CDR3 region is CASSATSLFYNEQFF. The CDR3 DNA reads TGTGCCAGCAGCGCGACTAGCTTATTCTACAATGAGCAGTTCTTC.

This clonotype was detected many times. CDR3 sequence reads: CASSPGTGALDLNYGYTF. The CDR3, as DNA: TGTGCCAGCAGTCCAGGAACAGGGGCGCTCGACCTGAACTATGGCTACACCTTC. The V and J genes are TRBV6-1 and TRBJ1-2, with TRBD1 matching over 7 bases. The length of the CDR3 is 18 residues. CDR1 and CDR2 from the germline V gene are MNHNS and SASEGT. V was pared by 5 bases and J by 2 bases, with 17 bases of the junction left unmatched.

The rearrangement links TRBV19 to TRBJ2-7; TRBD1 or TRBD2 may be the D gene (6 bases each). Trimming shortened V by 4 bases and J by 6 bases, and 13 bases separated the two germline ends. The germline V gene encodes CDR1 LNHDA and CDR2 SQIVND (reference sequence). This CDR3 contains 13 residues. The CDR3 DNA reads TGTGCCAGTAGTACCAACAAGGGGGGCGAGCAGTACTTC. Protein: CASSTNKGGEQYF.

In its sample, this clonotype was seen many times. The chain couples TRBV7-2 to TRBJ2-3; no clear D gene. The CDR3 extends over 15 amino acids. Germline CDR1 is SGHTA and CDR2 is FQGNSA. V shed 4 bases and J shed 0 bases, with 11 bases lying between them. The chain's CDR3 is CASSSQSTSTDTQYF. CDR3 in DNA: TGTGCCAGCAGCTCCCAGTCAACTAGCACAGATACGCAGTATTTT. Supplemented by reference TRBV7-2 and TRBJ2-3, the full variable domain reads GAGVSQSPSNKVTEKGKDVELRCDPISGHTALYWYRQSLGQGLEFLIYFQGNSAPDKSGLPSDRFSAERTGGSVSTLTIQRTQQEDSAVYLCASSSQSTSTDTQYFGPGTRLTVL.

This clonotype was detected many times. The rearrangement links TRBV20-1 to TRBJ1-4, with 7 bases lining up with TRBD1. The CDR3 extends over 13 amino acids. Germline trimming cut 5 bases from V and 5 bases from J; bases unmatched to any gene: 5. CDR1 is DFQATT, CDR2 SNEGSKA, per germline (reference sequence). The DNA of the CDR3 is TGCAGTGCTCGGGACAGCCCCAATGAAAAACTGTTTTTT. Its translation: CSARDSPNEKLFF.

DNA of the CDR3: TGTGCCAGTAGTCATTTACTAACGGGTGATCGGGAGCTGTTTTTT. Translated, it gives CASSHLLTGDRELFF. This rearrangement joins TRBV19 to TRBJ2-2; unclear D gene. Trimming cost V 5 bases and J 9 bases, with 19 bases left between them. The germline V gene has CDR1 LNHDA and CDR2 SQIVND (reference sequence). The CDR3 has 15 residues.

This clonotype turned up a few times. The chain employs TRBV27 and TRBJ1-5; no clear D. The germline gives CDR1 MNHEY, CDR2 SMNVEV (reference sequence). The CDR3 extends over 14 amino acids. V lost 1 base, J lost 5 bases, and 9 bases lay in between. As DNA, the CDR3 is TGTGCCAGCAGTTTATTGGCGGCGGATCAGCCCCAGCATTTT. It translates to CASSLLAADQPQHF.

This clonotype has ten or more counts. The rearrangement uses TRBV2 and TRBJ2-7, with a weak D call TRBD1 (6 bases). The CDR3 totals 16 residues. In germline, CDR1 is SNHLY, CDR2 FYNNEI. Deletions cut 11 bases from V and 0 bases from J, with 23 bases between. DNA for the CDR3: TGTGCCTGCTACTCGGGGACAAGTAAACCCTCCTACGAGCAGTACTTC. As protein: CACYSGTSKPSYEQYF.

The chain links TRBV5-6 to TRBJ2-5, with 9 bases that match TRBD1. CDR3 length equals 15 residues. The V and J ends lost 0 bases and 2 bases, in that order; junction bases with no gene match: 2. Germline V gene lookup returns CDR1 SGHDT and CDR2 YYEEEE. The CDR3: CASSLEGQGQETQYF. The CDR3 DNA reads TGTGCCAGCAGCTTGGAGGGACAGGGTCAAGAGACCCAGTACTTC.

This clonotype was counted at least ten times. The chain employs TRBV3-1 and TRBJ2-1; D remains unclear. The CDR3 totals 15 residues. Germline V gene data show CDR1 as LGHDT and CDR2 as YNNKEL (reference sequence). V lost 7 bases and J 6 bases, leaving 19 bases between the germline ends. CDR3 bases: TGTGCCAGCACCTCAGCAATAGCCCCACTCAATGAGCAGTTCTTC. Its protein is CASTSAIAPLNEQFF.

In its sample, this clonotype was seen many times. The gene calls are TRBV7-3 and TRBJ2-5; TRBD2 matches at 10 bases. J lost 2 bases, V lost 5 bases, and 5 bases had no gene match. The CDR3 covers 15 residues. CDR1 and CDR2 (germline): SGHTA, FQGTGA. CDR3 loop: CASSLGLADQETQYF. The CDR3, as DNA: TGTGCCAGCAGCCTAGGACTAGCGGATCAAGAGACCCAGTACTTC.

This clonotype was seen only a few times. The CDR3 spells CASSPRSSGSSYNEQFF. CDR3 coding DNA: TGTGCCAGCTCGCCCCGGAGTAGCGGCAGCTCCTACAATGAGCAGTTCTTC. V is TRBV18 and J is TRBJ2-1, with a tentative D call TRBD2 (6 bases). This CDR3 contains 17 residues. CDR1 is KGHSH and CDR2 is LQKENI in the germline V gene. The V end lost 6 bases, the J end lost 0 bases, and 18 bases lay between the germline ends.

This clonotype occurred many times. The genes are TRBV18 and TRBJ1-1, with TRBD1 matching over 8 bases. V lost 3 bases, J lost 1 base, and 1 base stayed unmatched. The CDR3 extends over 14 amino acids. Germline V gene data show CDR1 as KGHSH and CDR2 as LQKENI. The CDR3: CASSPTGGNTEAFF. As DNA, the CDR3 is TGTGCCAGCTCACCCACAGGGGGGAACACTGAAGCTTTCTTT.

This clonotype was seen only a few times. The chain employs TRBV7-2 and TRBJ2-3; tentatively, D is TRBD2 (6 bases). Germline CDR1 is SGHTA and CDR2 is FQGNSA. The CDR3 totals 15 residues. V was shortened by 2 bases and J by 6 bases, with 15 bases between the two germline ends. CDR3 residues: CASSLFDRGIDTQYF. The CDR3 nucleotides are TGTGCCAGCAGCTTATTCGACCGGGGGATCGATACGCAGTATTTT.

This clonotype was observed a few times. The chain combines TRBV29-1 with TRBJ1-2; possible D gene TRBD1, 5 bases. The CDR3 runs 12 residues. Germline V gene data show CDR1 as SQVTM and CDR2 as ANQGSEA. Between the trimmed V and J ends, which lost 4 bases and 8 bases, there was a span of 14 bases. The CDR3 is CSVVGGNFGYTF. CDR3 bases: TGCAGCGTTGTCGGGGGTAATTTCGGCTACACCTTC.

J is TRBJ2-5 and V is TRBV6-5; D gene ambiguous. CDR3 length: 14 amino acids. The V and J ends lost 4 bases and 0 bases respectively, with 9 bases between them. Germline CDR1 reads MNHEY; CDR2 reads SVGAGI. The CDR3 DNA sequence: TGTGCCAGCAGTTGGATATCCAACCAAGAGACCCAGTACTTC. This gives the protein CASSWISNQETQYF.

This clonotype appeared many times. The CDR3 spells CSARDMRRGSEETQYF. The CDR3 DNA follows: TGCAGTGCTAGAGATATGAGGAGGGGTTCAGAAGAGACCCAGTACTTC. The genes are TRBV20-1 and TRBJ2-5; D may be TRBD2 (6 bases). The CDR3 loop spans 16 amino acids. V lost 0 bases to trimming and J lost 3 bases, with 17 bases between them. Germline V lookup: CDR1 DFQATT, CDR2 SNEGSKA (reference sequence).